This entry concerns a single T cell receptor beta chain. These data originate in a study of blood T cell repertoires in COVID-19. Background on the study: Sample material is recorded as cDNA or gDNA derived from T cells, B-cell-depleted T cells, or PBMCs.

The Seattle site enrolled patients during active infection and followed them longitudinally. Trimming cost V 7 bases and J 7 bases; bases outside gene matches: 11. The CDR3 covers 14 residues. In germline, CDR1 is MNHEY, CDR2 SVGAGI. Authors' data handling: Amplification from reference gene primers served as the basis for estimated nucleated cell counts. Clones were sequenced by immunoSEQ multiplex PCR, and TCRdb holds only the in-frame ones, with some missing. V and J calls plus clone size are reproduced from that table; the DNA served to infer D and trimming. The sample shows tens of thousands of clones, around 82% of them seen only once.

J is TRBJ2-7 and V is TRBV6-5; 9 nucleotides match TRBD2. Sequenced: peripheral blood. The TCR sequence derives from a man aged 55 to 69 with COVID-19, enrolled during active disease. For the CDR3, the DNA is TGTGCCAGCACAATGCGGGAGGGATGGCGGGAGCAGTACTTC. Protein sequence: CASTMREGWREQYF.